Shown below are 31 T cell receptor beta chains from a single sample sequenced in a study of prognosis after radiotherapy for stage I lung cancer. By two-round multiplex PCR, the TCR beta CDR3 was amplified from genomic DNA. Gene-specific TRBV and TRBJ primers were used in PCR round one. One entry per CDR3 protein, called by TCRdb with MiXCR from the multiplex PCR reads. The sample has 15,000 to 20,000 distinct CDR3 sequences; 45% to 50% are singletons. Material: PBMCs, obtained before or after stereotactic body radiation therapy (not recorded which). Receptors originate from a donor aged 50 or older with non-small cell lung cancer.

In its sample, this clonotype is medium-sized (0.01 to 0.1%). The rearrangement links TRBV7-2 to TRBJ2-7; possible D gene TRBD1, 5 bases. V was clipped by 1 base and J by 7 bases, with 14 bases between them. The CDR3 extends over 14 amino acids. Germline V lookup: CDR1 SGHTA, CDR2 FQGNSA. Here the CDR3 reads CASSLGSRVGEQYF. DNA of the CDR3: TGTGCCAGCAGCTTAGGTTCCAGGGTGGGTGAGCAGTACTTC.

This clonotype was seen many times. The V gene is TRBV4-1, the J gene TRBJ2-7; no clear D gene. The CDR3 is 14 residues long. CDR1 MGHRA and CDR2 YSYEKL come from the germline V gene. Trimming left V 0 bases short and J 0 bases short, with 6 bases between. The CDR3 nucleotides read TGCGCCAGCAGCCAAGATGCTAGCTCCTACGAGCAGTACTTC. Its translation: CASSQDASSYEQYF.

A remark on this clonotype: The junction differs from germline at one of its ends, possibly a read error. The CDR3 nucleotides are TGTGCCAGAAGTTACTGGACAGGGTCCATTAGCGAGCAGTACTTC. Translating it yields CARSYWTGSISEQYF. The V call is TRBV6-2 or TRBV6-3, the J call TRBJ2-7, with 8 bases that match TRBD1. The CDR3 consists of 15 residues. Germline loops: CDR1 MNHEY, CDR2 SVGEGT.

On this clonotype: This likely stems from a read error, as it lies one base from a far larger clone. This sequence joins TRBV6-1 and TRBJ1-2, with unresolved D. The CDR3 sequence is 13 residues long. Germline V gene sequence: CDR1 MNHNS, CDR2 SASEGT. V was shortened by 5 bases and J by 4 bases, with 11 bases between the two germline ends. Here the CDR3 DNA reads TGTGCCAGCAGTTATGGCAGTGCCTATGGCTACACCTTC. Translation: CASSYGSAYGYTF.

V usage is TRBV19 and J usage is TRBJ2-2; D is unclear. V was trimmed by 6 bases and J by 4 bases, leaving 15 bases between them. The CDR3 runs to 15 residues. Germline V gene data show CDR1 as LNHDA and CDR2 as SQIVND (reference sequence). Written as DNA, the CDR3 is TGTGCCAGTAGCAGTCATCAGTGTGGCACCGGGGAGCTGTTTTTT. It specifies CASSSHQCGTGELFF.

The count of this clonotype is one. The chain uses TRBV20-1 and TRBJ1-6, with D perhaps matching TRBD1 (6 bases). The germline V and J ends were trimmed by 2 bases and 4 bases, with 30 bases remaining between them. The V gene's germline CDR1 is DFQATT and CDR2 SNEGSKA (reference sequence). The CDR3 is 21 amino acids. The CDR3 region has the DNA TGCAGTGCTAGATCCACTCCCGGGACCCATAGGGGTAGGGGGTATAATTCACCCCTCCACTTT. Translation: CSARSTPGTHRGRGYNSPLHF.

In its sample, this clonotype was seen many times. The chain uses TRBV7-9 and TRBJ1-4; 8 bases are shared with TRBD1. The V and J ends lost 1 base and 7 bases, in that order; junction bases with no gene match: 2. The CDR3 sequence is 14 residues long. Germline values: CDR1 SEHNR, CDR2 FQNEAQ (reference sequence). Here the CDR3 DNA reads TGTGCCAGCAGCTTAGGGACAGGGCGTGAAAAACTGTTTTTT. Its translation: CASSLGTGREKLFF.

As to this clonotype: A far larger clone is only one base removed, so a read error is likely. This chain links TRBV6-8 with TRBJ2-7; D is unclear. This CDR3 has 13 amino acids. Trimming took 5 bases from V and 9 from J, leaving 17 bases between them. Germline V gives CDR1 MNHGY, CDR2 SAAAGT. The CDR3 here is CASSADRVARQYF. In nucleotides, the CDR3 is TGTGCCAGCAGTGCGGACCGGGTGGCTAGGCAGTACTTC.

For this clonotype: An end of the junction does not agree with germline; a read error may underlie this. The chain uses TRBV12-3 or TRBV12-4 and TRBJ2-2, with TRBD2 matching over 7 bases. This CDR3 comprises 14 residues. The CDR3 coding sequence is TGTGCCAACAGTTTTGTCGGGAGGACCGGGGAGCTGTTTTTT. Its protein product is CANSFVGRTGELFF.

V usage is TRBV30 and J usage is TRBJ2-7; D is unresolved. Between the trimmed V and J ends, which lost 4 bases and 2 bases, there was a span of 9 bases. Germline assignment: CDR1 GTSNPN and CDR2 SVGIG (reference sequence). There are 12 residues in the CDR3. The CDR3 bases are TGTGCCTGGAATGTGGTCCCCTACGAGCAGTACTTC. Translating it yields CAWNVVPYEQYF. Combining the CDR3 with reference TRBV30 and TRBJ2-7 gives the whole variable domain SQTIHQWPATLVQPVGSPLSLECTVEGTSNPNLYWYRQAAGRGLQLLFYSVGIGQISSEVPQNLSASRPQDRQFILSSKKLLLSDSGFYLCAWNVVPYEQYFGPGTRLTVT.

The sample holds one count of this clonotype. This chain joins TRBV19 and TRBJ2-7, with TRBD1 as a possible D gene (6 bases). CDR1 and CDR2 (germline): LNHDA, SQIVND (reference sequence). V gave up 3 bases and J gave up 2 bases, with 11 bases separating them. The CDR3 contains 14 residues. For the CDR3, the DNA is TGTGCCAGTAGTATGGCACAGGGAGCCTACGAGCAGTACTTC. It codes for CASSMAQGAYEQYF.

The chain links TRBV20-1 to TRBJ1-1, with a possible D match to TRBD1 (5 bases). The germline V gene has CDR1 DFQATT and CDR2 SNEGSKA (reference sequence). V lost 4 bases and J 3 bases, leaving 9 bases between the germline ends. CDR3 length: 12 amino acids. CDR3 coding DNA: TGCAGTGCTATCGGGGGGTACACTGAAGCTTTCTTT. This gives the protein CSAIGGYTEAFF.

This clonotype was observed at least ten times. Here the CDR3 DNA reads TGCAGTGCTCCACATCCGGGACAGGGGGCGGGCGAGCAGTACTTC. It is translated as CSAPHPGQGAGEQYF. This chain connects TRBV20-1 to TRBJ2-7; 12 nucleotides align to TRBD1. The germline V gene encodes CDR1 DFQATT and CDR2 SNEGSKA (reference sequence). The CDR3 is 15 amino acids. Trimming took 5 bases from V and 6 from J; bases not matched to a gene: 11.

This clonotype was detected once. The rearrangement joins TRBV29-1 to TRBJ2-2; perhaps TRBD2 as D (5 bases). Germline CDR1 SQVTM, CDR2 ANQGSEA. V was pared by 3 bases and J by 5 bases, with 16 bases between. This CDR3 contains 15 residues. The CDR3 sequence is CSVDLGILPTGELFF. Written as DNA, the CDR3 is TGCAGCGTTGATCTCGGGATTCTACCGACCGGGGAGCTGTTTTTT.

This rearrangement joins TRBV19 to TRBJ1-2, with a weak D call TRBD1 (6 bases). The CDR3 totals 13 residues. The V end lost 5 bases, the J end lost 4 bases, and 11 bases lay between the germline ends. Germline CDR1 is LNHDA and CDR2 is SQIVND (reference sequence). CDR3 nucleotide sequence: TGTGCCAGTAGTTCAGAGGACAGCTATGGCTACACCTTC. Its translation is CASSSEDSYGYTF.

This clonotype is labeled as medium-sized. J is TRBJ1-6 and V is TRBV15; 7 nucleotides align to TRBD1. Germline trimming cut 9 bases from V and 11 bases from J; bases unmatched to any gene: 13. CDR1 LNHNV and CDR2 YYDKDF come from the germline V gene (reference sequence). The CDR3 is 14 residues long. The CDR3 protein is CATGMTAQGPPLHF. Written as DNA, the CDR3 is TGTGCCACTGGAATGACAGCACAGGGGCCACCCCTCCACTTT.

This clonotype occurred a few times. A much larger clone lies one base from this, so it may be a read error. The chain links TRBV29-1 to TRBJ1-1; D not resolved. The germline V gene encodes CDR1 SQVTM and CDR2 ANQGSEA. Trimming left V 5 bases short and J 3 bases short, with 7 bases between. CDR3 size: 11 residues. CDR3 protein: CSVFIYTEAFF. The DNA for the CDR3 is TGCAGCGTTTTCATTTACACTGAAGCTTTCTTT.

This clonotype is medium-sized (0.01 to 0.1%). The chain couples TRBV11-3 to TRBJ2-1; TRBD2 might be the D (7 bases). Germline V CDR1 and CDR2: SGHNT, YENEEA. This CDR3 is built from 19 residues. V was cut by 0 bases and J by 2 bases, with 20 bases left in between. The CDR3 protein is CASSLDAVRGEGPYNEQFF. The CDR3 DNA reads TGTGCCAGCAGCTTAGATGCGGTAAGGGGGGAGGGCCCCTACAATGAGCAGTTCTTC. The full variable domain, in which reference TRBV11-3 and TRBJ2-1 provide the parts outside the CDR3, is EAGVVQSPRYKIIEKKQPVAFWCNPISGHNTLYWYLQNLGQGPELLIRYENEEAVDDSQLPKDRFSAERLKGVDSTLKIQPAELGDSAVYLCASSLDAVRGEGPYNEQFFGPGTRLTVL.

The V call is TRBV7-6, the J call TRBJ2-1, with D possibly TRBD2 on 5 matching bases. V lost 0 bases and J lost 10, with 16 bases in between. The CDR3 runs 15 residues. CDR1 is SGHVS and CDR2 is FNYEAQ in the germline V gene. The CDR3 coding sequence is TGTGCCAGCAGCTTAGCGGGATGGGTGAAGCGGGAGCAGTTCTTC. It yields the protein CASSLAGWVKREQFF.

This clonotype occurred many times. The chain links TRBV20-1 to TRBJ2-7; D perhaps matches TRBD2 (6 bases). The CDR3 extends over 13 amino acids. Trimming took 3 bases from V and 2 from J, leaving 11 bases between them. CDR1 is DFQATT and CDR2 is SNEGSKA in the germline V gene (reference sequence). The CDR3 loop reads CSASYGGAYEQYF. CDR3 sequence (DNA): TGCAGTGCTAGTTATGGAGGGGCCTACGAGCAGTACTTC.

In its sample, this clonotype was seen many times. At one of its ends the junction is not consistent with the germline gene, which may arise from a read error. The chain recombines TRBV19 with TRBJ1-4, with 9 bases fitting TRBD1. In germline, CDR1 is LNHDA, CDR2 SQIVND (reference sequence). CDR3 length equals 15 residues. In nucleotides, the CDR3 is TGTGCCAGTAGTACACAGGGGGCAACTAATGAAAAACCGTTTTTT. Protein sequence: CASSTQGATNEKPFF.

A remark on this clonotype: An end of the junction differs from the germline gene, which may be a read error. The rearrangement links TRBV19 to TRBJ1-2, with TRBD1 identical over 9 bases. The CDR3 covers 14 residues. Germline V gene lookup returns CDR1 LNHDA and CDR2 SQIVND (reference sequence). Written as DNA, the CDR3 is TGTGACAGTGGCCCGACAGGGGGTAAGGTTGGCTACAACTTC. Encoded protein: CDSGPTGGKVGYNF.

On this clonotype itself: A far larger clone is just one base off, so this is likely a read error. CDR3 nucleotide sequence: TGTGCCAGCAGTGAACGGTGGAATGGCTACACCTTC. It codes for CASSERWNGYTF. This chain joins TRBV11-2 and TRBJ1-2, with unresolved D. CDR1 and CDR2 (germline): SGHAT, FQNNGV. The CDR3 is 12 residues long. V shed 6 bases and J shed 6 bases, with 11 bases lying between them.

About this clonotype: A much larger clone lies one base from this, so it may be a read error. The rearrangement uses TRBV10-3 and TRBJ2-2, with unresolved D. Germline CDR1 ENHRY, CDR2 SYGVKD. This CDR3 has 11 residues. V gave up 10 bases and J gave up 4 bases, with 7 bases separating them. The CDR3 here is CATQSTGELFF. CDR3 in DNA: TGTGCCACCCAAAGCACCGGGGAGCTGTTTTTT.

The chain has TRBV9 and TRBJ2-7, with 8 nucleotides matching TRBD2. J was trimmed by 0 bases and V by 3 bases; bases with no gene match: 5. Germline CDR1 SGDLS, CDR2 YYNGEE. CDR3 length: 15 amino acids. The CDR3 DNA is TGTGCCAGCAGCGAAAGTAGCGGGAACTCCTACGAGCAGTACTTC. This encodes CASSESSGNSYEQYF.

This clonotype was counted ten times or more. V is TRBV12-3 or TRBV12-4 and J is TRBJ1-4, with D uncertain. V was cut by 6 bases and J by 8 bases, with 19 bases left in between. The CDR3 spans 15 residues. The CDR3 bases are TGTGCCAGCAGCCCAGACCCAAATAAGGGCGAAAAACTGTTTTTT. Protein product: CASSPDPNKGEKLFF.

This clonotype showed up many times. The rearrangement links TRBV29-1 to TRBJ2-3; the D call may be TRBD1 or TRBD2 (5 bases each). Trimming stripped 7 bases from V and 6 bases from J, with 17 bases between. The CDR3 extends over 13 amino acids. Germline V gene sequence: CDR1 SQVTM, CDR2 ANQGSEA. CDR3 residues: CSGDAGKADTQYF. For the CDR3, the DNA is TGCAGCGGGGACGCAGGGAAGGCGGATACGCAGTATTTT.

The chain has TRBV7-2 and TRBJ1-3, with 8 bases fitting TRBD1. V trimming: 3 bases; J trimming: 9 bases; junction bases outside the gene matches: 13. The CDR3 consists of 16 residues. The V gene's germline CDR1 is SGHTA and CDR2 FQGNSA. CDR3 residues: CASSLDRAPIRTTIYF. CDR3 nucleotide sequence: TGTGCCAGCAGCTTGGACAGGGCCCCCATTAGGACCACCATATATTTT. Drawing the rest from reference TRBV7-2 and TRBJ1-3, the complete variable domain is GAGVSQSPSNKVTEKGKDVELRCDPISGHTALYWYRQSLGQGLEFLIYFQGNSAPDKSGLPSDRFSAERTGGSVSTLTIQRTQQEDSAVYLCASSLDRAPIRTTIYFGEGSWLTVV.

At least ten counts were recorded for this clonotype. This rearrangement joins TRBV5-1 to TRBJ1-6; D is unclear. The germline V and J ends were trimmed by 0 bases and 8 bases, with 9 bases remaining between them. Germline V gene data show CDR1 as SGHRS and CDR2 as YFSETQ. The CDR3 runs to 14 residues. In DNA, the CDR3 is TGCGCCAGCAGCTTGGGCCTATCTGATTCACCCCTCCACTTT. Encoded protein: CASSLGLSDSPLHF.

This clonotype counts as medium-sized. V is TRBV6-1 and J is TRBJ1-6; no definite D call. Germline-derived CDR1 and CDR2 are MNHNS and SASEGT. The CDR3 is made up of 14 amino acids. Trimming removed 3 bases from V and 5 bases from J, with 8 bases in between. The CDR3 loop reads CASSDDGNNSPLHF. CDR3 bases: TGTGCCAGCAGTGATGACGGAAATAATTCACCCCTCCACTTT.

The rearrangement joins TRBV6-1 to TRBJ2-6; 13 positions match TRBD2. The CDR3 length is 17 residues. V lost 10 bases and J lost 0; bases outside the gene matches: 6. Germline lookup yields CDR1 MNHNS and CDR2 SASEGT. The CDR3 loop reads CAIGLAGAPSGANVLTF. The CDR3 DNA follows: TGTGCCATCGGACTAGCGGGAGCCCCCTCTGGGGCCAACGTCCTGACTTTC.